This T cell receptor (beta chain) was captured by sequencing in a study of CD8+ T cells in alopecia areata. Study-wide context: Treated patients were scored for severity by percent of scalp affected.

On this clone: Its antigen is unknown.

Reverse transcribed after extraction, RNA yielded cDNA as the sequencing template. Produced via immunoSEQ multiplex PCR; TCRdb's table is partial and in-frame only. Among approximately 110,000 clones listed, around three fifths were seen once. CDR3 size: 15 residues. V was cut by 8 bases and J by 7 bases, with 21 bases left in between. Study-wide results and limits: Unlike in mice, where it was clearer, TCR sharing across patients was less clear, possibly HLA-related. While tofacitinib was given, many expanded lesional clones persisted in scalp and blood.

Treatment of the sample: oral pan-JAK inhibitor, 5-10 mg twice daily. Those with alopecia areata gave lesional scalp punch biopsies and peripheral blood. The receptor comes from a human donor with alopecia areata. The specimen comprised CD4+ T cells sorted from blood, sampled at week 24, from a patient treated with tofacitinib. The V and J genes are TRBV23-1 and TRBJ1-5, with D tentatively TRBD1 (6 bases). TRBV23-1 is treated as an ORF (open reading frame) with a function not yet certain. This CDR3 is CASPCLDRPGQPQHF. CDR3 DNA: TGCGCCAGCCCGTGCCTCGACAGGCCAGGCCAGCCCCAGCATTTT.